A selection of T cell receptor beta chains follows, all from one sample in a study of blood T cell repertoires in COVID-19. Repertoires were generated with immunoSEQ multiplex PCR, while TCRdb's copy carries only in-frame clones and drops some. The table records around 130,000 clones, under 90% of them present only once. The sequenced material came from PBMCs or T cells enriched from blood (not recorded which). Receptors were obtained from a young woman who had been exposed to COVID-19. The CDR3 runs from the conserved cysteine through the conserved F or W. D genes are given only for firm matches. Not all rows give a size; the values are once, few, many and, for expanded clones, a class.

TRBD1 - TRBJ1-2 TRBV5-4 TGTGCCAGCAGGCGGCCGGGACAGGGGCTTGGAGGCTACACCTTC CASRRPGQGLGGYTF
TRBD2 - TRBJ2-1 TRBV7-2 TGTGCCAGCAGCACTAGCGGTACTTACAATGAGCAGTTCTTC CASSTSGTYNEQFF
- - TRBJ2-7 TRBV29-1 TGCAGCGTTGTGAGGGAAACCTACGAGCAGTACTTC CSVVRETYEQYF
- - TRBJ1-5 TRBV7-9 TGTGCCAGCAGCTTAGCGCGAGGGTCGGAAAATCAGCCCCAGCATTTT CASSLARGSENQPQHF
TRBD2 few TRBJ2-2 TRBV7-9 TGTGCCAGCAGACGACTAGCGGGAGACGCCGGGGAGCTGTTTTTT CASRRLAGDAGELFF
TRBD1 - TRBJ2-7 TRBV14 TGTGCCAGCAGCCGCGGGACAGGCGATGCCCACTACGAGCAGTACTTC CASSRGTGDAHYEQYF
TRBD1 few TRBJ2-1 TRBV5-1 TGCGCCAGCAGCTCTAGACAGGGGCCGAATGAGCAGTTCTTC CASSSRQGPNEQFF
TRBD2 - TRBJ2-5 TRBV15 TGTGCCACCACCTCCGGGACTAGCGGGAGCGGGGCTTTACAAGAGACCCAGTACTTC CATTSGTSGSGALQETQYF
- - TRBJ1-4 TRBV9 TGTGCCAGCAGTTTGTTTGGTTCTAATAATGAAAAACTGTTTTTT CASSLFGSNNEKLFF
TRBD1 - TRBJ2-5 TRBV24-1 TGTGCCACCAGTGATACAACCCGTGACAGGGAAGAGACCCAGTACTTC CATSDTTRDREETQYF
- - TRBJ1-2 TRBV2 TGTGCCAGCAGTACCACTCCGCGGGGCTACACCTTC CASSTTPRGYTF
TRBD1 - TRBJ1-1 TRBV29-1 TGCAGCGTTGTAAACAGGGGCACTGAAGCTTTCTTT CSVVNRGTEAFF
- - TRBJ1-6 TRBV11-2 TGTGCCAGCAGCTTGGGCAGTTATAATTCACCCCTCCACTTT CASSLGSYNSPLHF
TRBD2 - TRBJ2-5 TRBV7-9 TGTGCCAGCAGCTTGAAGGGACTAGCGAAAGATAGGGAGACCCAGTACTTC CASSLKGLAKDRETQYF
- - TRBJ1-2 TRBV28 TGTGCCAGCAGTTTAGCGTCACCCAAACGGGCTAACTATGGCTACACCTTC CASSLASPKRANYGYTF
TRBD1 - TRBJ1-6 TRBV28 TGTGCCAGCAGTTTAAGGGGACAGGGTAGGGCACCCCTCCACTTT CASSLRGQGRAPLHF
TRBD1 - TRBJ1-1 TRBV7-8 TGTGCCAGCAGTAGGGTACAGGGGCGGGAAAGCACTGAAGCTTTCTTT CASSRVQGRESTEAFF
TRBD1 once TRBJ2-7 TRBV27 TGTGCCAGCAGTCCTGGGACAGGGGGCTACGAGCAGTACTTC CASSPGTGGYEQYF
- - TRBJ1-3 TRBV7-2 TGTGCCAGCAGCTTAGCTCCGGGACAACGTCCACCAGGAAACACCATATATTTT CASSLAPGQRPPGNTIYF
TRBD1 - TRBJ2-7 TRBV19 TGTGCCAGTAGTACCCGACAGGGCGAGCAGTACTTC CASSTRQGEQYF
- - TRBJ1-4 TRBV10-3 TGTGCCATCAGTGACACAACTAATGAAAAACTGTTTTTT CAISDTTNEKLFF
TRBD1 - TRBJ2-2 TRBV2 TGTGCCAGCAGTGATGCGACAGGGTTGAACACCGGGGAGCTGTTTTTT CASSDATGLNTGELFF